Included here is one TCR beta chain sequence, with context. What it recognizes is unknown. This record comes from a study of early stage breast cancer tumors. V was cut by 3 bases and J by 2 bases, with 12 bases left in between. CDR1 is SGHRS and CDR2 is YFSETQ in the germline V gene. CDR3 length: 14 residues. Sequencing used immunoSEQ multiplex PCR; TCRdb keeps in-frame clones, though not all of them. Seen here are about 48,000 clones, about 80% observed once, and the top ten hold more than 1.1%. Study-wide results and caveats: Compared with adjacent normal breast tissue, tumors showed around 2.7-fold greater T cell density and higher clonality. Unsorted bulk genomic DNA sequencing lacked pairing and functional marker data.

V and J are TRBV5-1 and TRBJ2-7; no reliable D call. This receptor was obtained from a person between 45 and 65 years old with breast cancer. Sequenced: blood. CDR3 sequence reads: CASSSQTPTYEQYF. The CDR3 DNA is TGCGCCAGCAGCTCACAGACTCCAACCTACGAGCAGTACTTC.